Following are 8 T cell receptor beta chains from one sample sequenced in a study of CD8 T cells in Susac syndrome (dated by TCRdb to between 2019 and 2020). The library was produced with the immunoSEQ multiplex PCR assay. RNA was extracted with the RNeasy kit and about 0.45 to 1 ug was reverse transcribed using random hexamers. In TCRdb, the public reads were trimmed at Q25 with fastp and aligned with MiXCR, with productive beta chains retained. Records with the same CDR3 protein are collapsed into one entry carrying the most frequent genes and DNA. Here the sample has about 250,000 distinct CDR3 sequences; around 93% occur a single time. Around 0.07% of the sample rests with the top ten. Sequencing was performed on CD4+ T cells from PBMCs. The receptor source for this set is a human donor with multiple sclerosis.

J is TRBJ2-7 and V is TRBV7-9, with D tentatively TRBD2 (6 bases). Germline assignment: CDR1 SEHNR and CDR2 FQNEAQ (reference sequence). The CDR3 is 14 amino acids. V gave up 6 bases and J gave up 1 base, with 13 bases separating them. CDR3 region: CASSPGGLSYEQYF. Written as DNA, the CDR3 is TGTGCCAGCAGTCCCGGAGGGTTGTCCTACGAGCAGTACTTC.

The chain couples TRBV6-4 to TRBJ2-3; weak D call: TRBD2 (6 bases). Germline V gene sequence: CDR1 MRHNA, CDR2 SNTAGT. This CDR3 spans 14 amino acids. The V and J ends lost 8 bases and 0 bases respectively, with 12 bases between them. CDR3 sequence: CASRDSLSTDTQYF. The CDR3 DNA sequence: TGTGCCAGCCGGGACTCCCTGAGCACAGATACGCAGTATTTT.

The chain links TRBV4-2 to TRBJ1-1; D is unclear. V lost 0 bases to trimming and J lost 1 base, with 18 bases between them. Germline lookup yields CDR1 LGHNA and CDR2 YNFKEQ. The CDR3 runs to 18 residues. CDR3 bases: TGTGCCAGCAGCCAAGAAGGGAAGGTAATAACTTCGAACACTGAAGCTTTCTTT. Residues: CASSQEGKVITSNTEAFF.

The rearrangement uses TRBV18 and TRBJ1-1; weak D call: TRBD1 (5 bases). CDR1 is KGHSH, CDR2 LQKENI, per germline. V dropped 0 bases and J dropped 5 bases, with 13 bases sitting between them. This CDR3 region has 15 residues. CDR3 in amino acids: CASSPPDWGVTEAFF. In nucleotides, the CDR3 is TGTGCCAGCTCACCACCGGATTGGGGGGTTACTGAAGCTTTCTTT. Drawing the rest from reference TRBV18 and TRBJ1-1, the complete variable domain is NAGVMQNPRHLVRRRGQEARLRCSPMKGHSHVYWYRQLPEEGLKFMVYLQKENIIDESGMPKERFSAEFPKEGPSILRIQQVVRGDSAAYFCASSPPDWGVTEAFFGQGTRLTVV.

This chain connects TRBV11-2 to TRBJ2-3; D remains unclear. Germline V gene data show CDR1 as SGHAT and CDR2 as FQNNGV. The CDR3 runs 17 residues. Trimming took off 0 bases at V and 1 base at J, with 14 bases between the two ends. The CDR3 loop reads CASSLDWTATGTDTQYF. CDR3 nucleotides: TGTGCCAGCAGCTTAGATTGGACGGCAACTGGCACAGATACGCAGTATTTT.

The V call is TRBV24-1, the J call TRBJ2-2; D possibly corresponds to TRBD2 (5 bases). CDR1 KGHDR and CDR2 SFDVKD come from the germline V gene. CDR3 length: 14 amino acids. Trimming stripped 3 bases from V and 7 bases from J, with 11 bases between. This CDR3 is CATSDPLRGGELFF. The DNA of the CDR3 is TGTGCCACCAGTGATCCCCTACGGGGCGGGGAGCTGTTTTTT.

The genes are TRBV5-1 and TRBJ1-2; a weak D match, TRBD1 (5 bases). V was clipped by 3 bases and J by 4 bases, with 7 bases between them. CDR3 length: 12 residues. CDR1 is SGHRS and CDR2 is YFSETQ in the germline V gene. The CDR3, as DNA: TGCGCCAGCAGCTCCGGGACCTATGGCTACACCTTC. This codes for CASSSGTYGYTF. The full variable domain, completed using reference TRBV5-1 and TRBJ1-2, is KAGVTQTPRYLIKTRGQQVTLSCSPISGHRSVSWYQQTPGQGLQFLFEYFSETQRNKGNFPGRFSGRQFSNSRSEMNVSTLELGDSALYLCASSSGTYGYTFGSGTRLTVV.

This chain links TRBV29-1 with TRBJ2-3; tentative D call: TRBD1 (6 bases). The length of the CDR3 is 15 residues. Germline V gene data show CDR1 as SQVTM and CDR2 as ANQGSEA. V dropped 6 bases and J dropped 2 bases, with 18 bases sitting between them. In nucleotides, the CDR3 is TGCAGCGTGGACTCCGGGACAATTAACACAGATACGCAGTATTTT. The encoded protein is CSVDSGTINTDTQYF.